The 17 T cell receptor beta chains below come from one sample, sequenced in a study of blood T cell repertoires in COVID-19. Data came from immunoSEQ multiplex PCR; TCRdb stores just in-frame clones and leaves some out. The table lists 490,000 or so clones, 70% to 90% of them singletons. The sample was PBMCs or T cells enriched from blood (not recorded which). The receptors shown here come from a woman between 35 and 50 years old who had recovered from COVID-19.

V gene TRBV6-2 or TRBV6-3 combines with J gene TRBJ1-4, with 7 positions matching TRBD1. Germline V gives CDR1 MNHEY, CDR2 SVGEGT. The V gene end was trimmed by 2 bases and the J gene end by 8 bases; junction bases not matched to a gene: 2. The CDR3 sequence is 13 residues long. Written as DNA, the CDR3 is TGTGCCAGCAGTTACAAGGACAGGGAAAAACTGTTTTTT. Amino acid sequence: CASSYKDREKLFF.

The chain couples TRBV4-2 to TRBJ2-7; TRBD2 agrees at 10 bases. With 1 base clipped from V and 7 bases from J, the junction kept 7 bases outside the gene matches. This CDR3 has 15 residues. The germline V gene encodes CDR1 LGHNA and CDR2 YNFKEQ. The CDR3 protein is CASSQGPGLAREQYF. As DNA, the CDR3 is TGTGCCAGCAGCCAAGGTCCGGGACTAGCGAGGGAGCAGTACTTC.

J is TRBJ1-1 and V is TRBV6-5; D might be TRBD1 (5 bases). V was clipped by 4 bases and J by 9 bases, with 12 bases between them. The CDR3 covers 12 residues. CDR1 is MNHEY and CDR2 is SVGAGI in the germline V gene. CDR3 amino acids: CASSSRQFKAFF. The CDR3 bases are TGTGCCAGCAGTTCCCGACAGTTTAAAGCTTTCTTT.

This chain uses TRBV29-1 with TRBJ2-3, with D perhaps TRBD1 (5 bases). Trimming removed 4 bases from V and 4 bases from J, with 12 bases in between. Germline V gives CDR1 SQVTM, CDR2 ANQGSEA. This CDR3 is built from 13 residues. The CDR3 nucleotides are TGCAGCGTTGCCGCCAGGGTTTCAGATACGCAGTATTTT. This gives the protein CSVAARVSDTQYF.

V is TRBV2 and J is TRBJ2-7, with TRBD2 as a possible D gene (6 bases). CDR3 length: 14 residues. Germline V lookup: CDR1 SNHLY, CDR2 FYNNEI. Trimming cost V 6 bases and J 6 bases, with 18 bases left between them. The CDR3 bases are TGTGCCAGCAGACCGATTGGTGGGGGGATCGAGCAGTACTTC. Translating it yields CASRPIGGGIEQYF.

The gene calls are TRBV6-5 and TRBJ2-7; D is possibly TRBD2 (6 bases). The CDR3 is 15 residues long. Trimming cost V 6 bases and J 0 bases, with 15 bases left between them. Germline CDR1 and CDR2: MNHEY and SVGAGI. The CDR3 is CASSLADPSSYEQYF. The CDR3 bases are TGTGCCAGCAGCTTAGCGGATCCAAGCTCCTACGAGCAGTACTTC.

This rearrangement joins TRBV11-3 to TRBJ2-7; TRBD2 might be the D (5 bases). The CDR3 length is 16 residues. The ends were cut back, 6 bases at V and 2 bases at J, with 20 bases in the middle. Germline V lookup: CDR1 SGHNT, CDR2 YENEEA. The CDR3 region has the DNA TGTGCCAGCAGTCTATCGAGGACGGGAATTACCTACGAGCAGTACTTC. The encoded protein is CASSLSRTGITYEQYF.

The rearrangement uses TRBV7-2 and TRBJ2-3, with 8 bases fitting TRBD1. Unmatched junction bases numbered 4, after V lost 4 bases and J lost 4 bases. CDR1 is SGHTA and CDR2 is FQGNSA in the germline V gene. This CDR3 is built from 14 residues. CDR3 amino acids: CASSYRTGPDTQYF. The CDR3 bases are TGTGCCAGCAGCTACCGGACAGGGCCAGATACGCAGTATTTT.

The chain recombines TRBV28 with TRBJ1-2; 9 bases are a match to TRBD1. The V segment lost 5 bases and the J segment 4 bases; nucleotides outside the gene matches: 2. The germline CDR1 and CDR2 sequences are MDHEN and SYDVKM. This CDR3 comprises 13 residues. The CDR3 region is CASSAGQGYGYTF. CDR3 bases: TGTGCCAGCAGTGCGGGACAGGGCTATGGCTACACCTTC.

This rearrangement joins TRBV5-5 to TRBJ2-2; 9 bases map to TRBD1. The CDR3 sequence is 16 residues long. V gave up 3 bases and J gave up 3 bases; unmatched junction bases: 6. The germline gives CDR1 SGHKS, CDR2 YYEKEE (reference sequence). The CDR3 DNA is TGTGCCAGCAGCTGGGGGGACAGGGCGGACACCGGGGAGCTGTTTTTT. This codes for CASSWGDRADTGELFF. Combining the CDR3 with reference TRBV5-5 and TRBJ2-2 gives the whole variable domain DAGVTQSPTHLIKTRGQQVTLRCSPISGHKSVSWYQQVLGQGPQFIFQYYEKEERGRGNFPDRFSARQFPNYSSELNVNALLLGDSALYLCASSWGDRADTGELFFGEGSRLTVL.

The CDR3 DNA reads TGTGCCAGCAGTTTGGAGGGCTCGAACACTGAAGCTTTCTTT. It yields the protein CASSLEGSNTEAFF. The V gene is TRBV27, the J gene TRBJ1-1; no definite D call. The V end lost 3 bases, the J end lost 1 base, and 9 bases lay between the germline ends. In germline, CDR1 is MNHEY, CDR2 SMNVEV (reference sequence). This CDR3 contains 14 residues.

The chain couples TRBV4-1 to TRBJ2-1; unclear D gene. CDR1 MGHRA and CDR2 YSYEKL come from the germline V gene. This CDR3 spans 15 amino acids. V was shortened by 0 bases and J by 4 bases, with 10 bases between the two germline ends. DNA for the CDR3: TGCGCCAGCAGCCAAGAGGTCTCGGTGTACAATGAGCAGTTCTTC. This codes for CASSQEVSVYNEQFF.

The rearrangement joins TRBV29-1 to TRBJ1-2; D gene unclear. Trimming removed 7 bases from V and 4 bases from J, with 16 bases in between. CDR1 and CDR2 (germline): SQVTM, ANQGSEA. This CDR3 spans 13 amino acids. DNA for the CDR3: TGCAGCGCGACCCCGGACTTCAGCTATGGCTACACCTTC. It translates to CSATPDFSYGYTF.

The genes are TRBV14 and TRBJ2-5; possible D gene TRBD2, 5 bases. Trimming took 1 base from V and 2 from J, leaving 11 bases between them. The germline V gene has CDR1 SGHDN and CDR2 FVKESK. The CDR3 consists of 15 residues. The CDR3 coding sequence is TGTGCCAGCAGCCAAGTACGAGCGGAGCAAGAGACCCAGTACTTC. Translated, it gives CASSQVRAEQETQYF.

The CDR3, as DNA: TGTGCCAGCAGCTTGGGGACAGGGGAGCTCTATGGCTACACCTTC. It encodes CASSLGTGELYGYTF. The chain combines TRBV5-4 with TRBJ1-2; 9 nucleotides align to TRBD1. The germline CDR1 and CDR2 sequences are SGHNT and YYREEE (reference sequence). There are 15 residues in the CDR3. The V and J ends lost 0 bases and 4 bases, in that order; junction bases with no gene match: 4.

This clone showed up just once. In nucleotides, the CDR3 is TGTGCCAGCAGGACACCCTATTTTCAGAAGGAGCAGTACTTC. Amino acids: CASRTPYFQKEQYF. This chain links TRBV2 with TRBJ2-7, with D uncertain. CDR1 is SNHLY and CDR2 is FYNNEI in the germline V gene. Trimming left V 6 bases short and J 7 bases short, with 19 bases between. The CDR3 has 14 residues.

The chain's CDR3 is CASSLVSSGRGKDEQYF. As DNA, the CDR3 is TGTGCCAGCAGCTTAGTCTCTAGCGGGAGGGGGAAGGACGAGCAGTACTTC. The chain recombines TRBV7-2 with TRBJ2-7, with 12 bases identical to TRBD2. V shed 1 base and J 5 bases; nucleotides not matched to a gene: 9. The germline CDR1 and CDR2 sequences are SGHTA and FQGNSA. This CDR3 spans 17 amino acids.